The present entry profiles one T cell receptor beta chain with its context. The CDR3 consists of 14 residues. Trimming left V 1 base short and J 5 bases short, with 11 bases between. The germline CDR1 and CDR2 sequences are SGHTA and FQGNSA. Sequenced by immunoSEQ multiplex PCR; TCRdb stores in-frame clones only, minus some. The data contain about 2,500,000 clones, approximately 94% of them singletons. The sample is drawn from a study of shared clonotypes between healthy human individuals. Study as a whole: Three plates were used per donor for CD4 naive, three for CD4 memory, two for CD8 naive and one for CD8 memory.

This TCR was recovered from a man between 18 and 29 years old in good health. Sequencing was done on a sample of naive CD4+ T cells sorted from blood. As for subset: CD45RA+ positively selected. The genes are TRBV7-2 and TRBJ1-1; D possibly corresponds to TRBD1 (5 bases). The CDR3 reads CASSLDWGETEAFF. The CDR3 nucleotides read TGTGCCAGCAGCTTAGATTGGGGGGAGACTGAAGCTTTCTTT. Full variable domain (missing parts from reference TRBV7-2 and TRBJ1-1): GAGVSQSPSNKVTEKGKDVELRCDPISGHTALYWYRQSLGQGLEFLIYFQGNSAPDKSGLPSDRFSAERTGGSVSTLTIQRTQQEDSAVYLCASSLDWGETEAFFGQGTRLTVV.